These T cell receptor beta chains were read from a single sample in a study of technical replicates of blood from a handful of donors. The repertoire was sequenced with immunoSEQ multiplex PCR; TCRdb's copy has only in-frame clones and lacks some. The sample holds about 75,000 clones, around 97% seen once. Sequencing was done on a sample of T cells isolated from PBMCs. The origin of the receptors is a human donor in good health. Both conserved end residues are part of each CDR3. D genes are given only for firm matches. Not every row has a clone size; where given, it reads once, few, many or a size class.

cdr3_aa	cdr3_nt	d_call	j_call	v_call	clone_size
CASSLNLAGGHNEQFF	TGTGCCAGCAGCCTCAACCTAGCGGGAGGTCACAATGAGCAGTTCTTC	TRBD2	TRBJ2-1	TRBV9	-
CASSPGGADYEQYF	TGTGCCAGCAGCCCCGGAGGGGCGGACTACGAGCAGTACTTC	-	TRBJ2-7	TRBV5-4	-
CASSLAQLDTQYF	TGTGCCAGCAGCTTGGCACAGCTAGATACGCAGTATTTT	-	TRBJ2-3	TRBV5-5	-
CASSVLAGGNEQFF	TGTGCCAGCAGTGTCCTAGCGGGAGGAAATGAGCAGTTCTTC	TRBD2	TRBJ2-1	TRBV6-5	-
CASTLDRGDYQPQHF	TGTGCCAGTACCTTGGACAGGGGTGATTACCAGCCCCAGCATTTT	TRBD1	TRBJ1-5	TRBV19	-
CASSLEFGTGEAFF	TGCGCCAGCAGCTTGGAATTTGGGACAGGGGAAGCTTTCTTT	TRBD1	TRBJ1-1	TRBV5-1	-
CASSLATSGPYNEQFF	TGTGCCAGCAGCTTGGCTACTAGCGGTCCCTACAATGAGCAGTTCTTC	TRBD2	TRBJ2-1	TRBV5-4	-
CASSSGQVSGELFF	TGTGCCAGCAGCTCGGGACAGGTCTCAGGGGAGCTGTTTTTT	TRBD1	TRBJ2-2	TRBV7-3	-
CASSPSRGSGNTIYF	TGCGCCAGCAGCCCTTCTCGGGGATCTGGAAACACCATATATTTT	-	TRBJ1-3	TRBV4-1	once
CAIGRTSVDEQYF	TGTGCCATCGGAAGGACTAGCGTCGACGAGCAGTACTTC	TRBD2	TRBJ2-7	TRBV10-3	-
CASTLRDTQYF	TGTGCCAGCACTCTAAGAGATACGCAGTATTTT	-	TRBJ2-3	TRBV6-5	-
CASSPGTSGRAGDTQYF	TGTGCCAGCAGTCCTGGGACTAGCGGGAGGGCCGGAGATACGCAGTATTTT	TRBD2	TRBJ2-3	TRBV13	-
CASSLVTQGNTEAFF	TGTGCCAGCAGCTTAGTGACTCAGGGGAACACTGAAGCTTTCTTT	-	TRBJ1-1	TRBV7-9	-
CSAETRGIQYF	TGCAGTGCGGAGACTAGAGGCATTCAGTACTTC	-	TRBJ2-4	TRBV20-1	-
CASSNTPQGGDEQFF	TGTGCCAGCAGCAACACCCCCCAAGGAGGGGATGAGCAGTTCTTC	-	TRBJ2-1	TRBV21-1	-
CASSQDGGETQYF	TGCGCCAGCAGCCAAGACGGGGGGGAGACCCAGTACTTC	TRBD2	TRBJ2-5	TRBV4-1	-
CASSSRLAGDEQFF	TGTGCCAGCAGCTCGAGACTAGCGGGAGATGAGCAGTTCTTC	TRBD2	TRBJ2-1	TRBV9	-
CASSAPGLAGVTDTQYF	TGTGCCAGCAGTGCCCCGGGACTAGCGGGAGTTACAGATACGCAGTATTTT	TRBD2	TRBJ2-3	TRBV28	once
CASSQYLSGRTREQYF	TGCGCCAGCAGCCAATACCTTAGCGGGAGAACTCGCGAGCAGTACTTC	TRBD2	TRBJ2-7	TRBV4-3	-
CASSYSGRPGDEQFF	TGTGCCAGCAGTTATAGCGGGAGGCCAGGGGATGAGCAGTTCTTC	TRBD2	TRBJ2-1	TRBV6-5	-
CASSSPYKSSYNEQFF	TGTGCCAGCAGCTCTCCTTATAAGAGCTCCTACAATGAGCAGTTCTTC	-	TRBJ2-1	TRBV7-8	-
CASSLNRYPTSTDTQYF	TGCGCCAGCAGCTTGAACAGATACCCAACTAGCACAGATACGCAGTATTTT	-	TRBJ2-3	TRBV5-1	-
CASSSYKDSYQETQYF	TGTGCCAGCAGTTCCTACAAGGACAGCTACCAAGAGACCCAGTACTTC	-	TRBJ2-5	TRBV27	-
CASSFSLGPQGTLAGEEDEQYF	TGTGCCAGTTCCTTTTCCTTGGGGCCCCAGGGGACCCTAGCGGGAGAAGAAGACGAGCAGTACTTC	TRBD2	TRBJ2-7	TRBV9	-
CASSVTANTEAFF	TGCGCCAGCAGCGTGACAGCGAACACTGAAGCTTTCTTT	-	TRBJ1-1	TRBV5-1	once
CASSPHRDFINEKLFF	TGTGCCAGCAGCCCACACCGGGACTTCATTAATGAAAAACTGTTTTTT	-	TRBJ1-4	TRBV9	-